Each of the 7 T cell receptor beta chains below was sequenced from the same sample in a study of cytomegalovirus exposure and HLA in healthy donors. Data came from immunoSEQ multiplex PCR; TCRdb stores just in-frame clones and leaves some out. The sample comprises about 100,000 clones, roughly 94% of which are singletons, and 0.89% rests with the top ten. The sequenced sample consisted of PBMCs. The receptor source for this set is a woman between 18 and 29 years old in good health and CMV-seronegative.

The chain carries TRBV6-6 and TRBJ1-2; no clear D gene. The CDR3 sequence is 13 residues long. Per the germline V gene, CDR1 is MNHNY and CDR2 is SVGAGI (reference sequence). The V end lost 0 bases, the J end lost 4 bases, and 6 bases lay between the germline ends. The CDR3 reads CASSYSPSYGYTF. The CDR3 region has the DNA TGTGCCAGCAGTTACTCCCCCAGCTATGGCTACACCTTC.

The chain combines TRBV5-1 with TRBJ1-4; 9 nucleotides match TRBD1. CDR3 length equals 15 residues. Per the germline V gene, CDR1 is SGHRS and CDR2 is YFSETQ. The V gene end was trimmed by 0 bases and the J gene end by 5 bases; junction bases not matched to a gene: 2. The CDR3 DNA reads TGCGCCAGCAGCTTGGCCGGGACAGGGAATGAAAAACTGTTTTTT. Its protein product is CASSLAGTGNEKLFF.

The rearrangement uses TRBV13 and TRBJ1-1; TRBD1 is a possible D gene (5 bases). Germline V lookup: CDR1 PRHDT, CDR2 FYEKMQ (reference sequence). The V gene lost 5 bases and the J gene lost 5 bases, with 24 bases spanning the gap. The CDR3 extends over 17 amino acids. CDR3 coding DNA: TGTGCCAGCAGCCCACGCCCCGGGGCGCTGGGGGGTACTGAAGCTTTCTTT. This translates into CASSPRPGALGGTEAFF.

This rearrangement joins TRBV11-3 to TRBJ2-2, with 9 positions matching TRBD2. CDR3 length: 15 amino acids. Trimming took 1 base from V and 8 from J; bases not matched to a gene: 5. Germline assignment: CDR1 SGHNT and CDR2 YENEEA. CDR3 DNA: TGTGCCAGCAGCTTAGGACCTAGCGGGACGGGGGAGCTGTTTTTT. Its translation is CASSLGPSGTGELFF.

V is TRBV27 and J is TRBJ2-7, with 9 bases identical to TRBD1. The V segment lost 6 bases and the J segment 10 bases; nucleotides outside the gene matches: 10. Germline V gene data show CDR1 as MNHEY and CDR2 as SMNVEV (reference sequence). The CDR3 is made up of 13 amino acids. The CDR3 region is CASSEQGAPPQYF. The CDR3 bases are TGTGCCAGCAGCGAACAGGGGGCGCCTCCCCAGTACTTC.

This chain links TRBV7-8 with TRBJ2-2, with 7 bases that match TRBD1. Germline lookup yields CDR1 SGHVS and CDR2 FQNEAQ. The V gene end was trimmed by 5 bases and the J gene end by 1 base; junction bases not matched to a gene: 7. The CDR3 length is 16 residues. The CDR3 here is CASSPRQGVNTGELFF. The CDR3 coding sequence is TGTGCCAGCAGCCCCAGACAGGGAGTGAACACCGGGGAGCTGTTTTTT.

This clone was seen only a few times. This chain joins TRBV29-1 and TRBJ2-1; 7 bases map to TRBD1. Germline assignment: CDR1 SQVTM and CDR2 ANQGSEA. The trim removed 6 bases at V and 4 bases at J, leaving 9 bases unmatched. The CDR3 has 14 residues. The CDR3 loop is CSVDTGDRYNEQFF. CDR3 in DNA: TGCAGCGTGGATACAGGGGACCGGTACAATGAGCAGTTCTTC.